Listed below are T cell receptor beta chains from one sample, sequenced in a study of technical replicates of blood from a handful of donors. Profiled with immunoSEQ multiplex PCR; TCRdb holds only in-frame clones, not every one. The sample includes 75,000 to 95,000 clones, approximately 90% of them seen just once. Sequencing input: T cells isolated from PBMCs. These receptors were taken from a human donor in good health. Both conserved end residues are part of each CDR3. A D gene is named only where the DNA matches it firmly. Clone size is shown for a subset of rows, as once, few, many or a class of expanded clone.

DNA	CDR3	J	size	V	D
TGTGCCAGCAGGTCCGGGACAGGGGTTTCCGGAAACACCATATATTTT	CASRSGTGVSGNTIYF	TRBJ1-3	NA	TRBV28	TRBD1
TGTGCCAGCAGCCGTCAGACAGGGGACGAGCAGTACTTC	CASSRQTGDEQYF	TRBJ2-7	NA	TRBV7-3	TRBD1
TGTGCCAGCGGACGGCCCGGGACAGGGGTCGATGAGCAGTTCTTC	CASGRPGTGVDEQFF	TRBJ2-1	NA	TRBV2	TRBD1
TGTGCCAGCCAGGACAGGGCCTATAATTCACCCCTCCACTTT	CASQDRAYNSPLHF	TRBJ1-6	NA	TRBV19	TRBD1
TGCGCCAGCAGTGATGTAGTAGCGGGAGAGGATACGCAGTATTTT	CASSDVVAGEDTQYF	TRBJ2-3	NA	TRBV10-2	TRBD2
TGTGCCAGCAGTTTCGGTGTACAGTACACCGGGGAGCTGTTTTTT	CASSFGVQYTGELFF	TRBJ2-2	NA	TRBV28	NA
TGTGCCAGCAGTGACGTACTCTCTGGAAACACCATATATTTT	CASSDVLSGNTIYF	TRBJ1-3	NA	TRBV6-1	NA
TGTGCCAGCAAGGGGGCGATTAGCAATCAGCCCCAGCATTTT	CASKGAISNQPQHF	TRBJ1-5	NA	TRBV6-1	TRBD1
TGCAGTGCTAGCTCAGTCTATGGCTACACCTTC	CSASSVYGYTF	TRBJ1-2	few	TRBV20-1	NA
TGTGCCAGCAGCCGTGACAGGGGTCCATCTCAGCCCCAGCATTTT	CASSRDRGPSQPQHF	TRBJ1-5	many	TRBV7-8	TRBD1
TGTGCCAGCAGCCAACTCCTCCCCGGGACTAGCGGGCTCTTCGGGACCTACGAGCAGTACTTC	CASSQLLPGTSGLFGTYEQYF	TRBJ2-7	NA	TRBV14	TRBD2
TGTGCCAGCAGCCAAGAGGACAGGGGGCTTACTGAAGCTTTCTTT	CASSQEDRGLTEAFF	TRBJ1-1	NA	TRBV4-2	TRBD1
TGTGCCAGCGCCGGGACAGAGGCCTTAGAACTGTTTTTT	CASAGTEALELFF	TRBJ1-4	NA	TRBV7-2	TRBD1
TGTGCCAGCAGCGCGTTGGAGGACCAAGAGACCCAGTACTTC	CASSALEDQETQYF	TRBJ2-5	NA	TRBV5-5	NA
TGCGCCAGCAGCCAAGGCCTAGCGGACAATGAGCAGTTCTTC	CASSQGLADNEQFF	TRBJ2-1	once	TRBV4-1	TRBD2
TGCACCGGGGCGGGACAGGGCGAGAATGGGGAGGGGCAGCCCCAGCATTTT	CTGAGQGENGEGQPQHF	TRBJ1-5	once	TRBV29-1	TRBD1
TGTGCCATCAGTGCGGTCAACACTGAAGCTTTCTTT	CAISAVNTEAFF	TRBJ1-1	few	TRBV10-3	NA
TGTGCCATCAGTGAGTCGATCCAGCGGGGGGACCAAGAGACCCAGTACTTC	CAISESIQRGDQETQYF	TRBJ2-5	NA	TRBV10-3	TRBD2
TGTGCCTGGTACCCCAGCCGGGGCCCTCGGCGGGAGCAGTACTTC	CAWYPSRGPRREQYF	TRBJ2-5	NA	TRBV30	TRBD2
TGTGCCAGCAGTTACGCAGGGGTACACAATCAGCCCCAGCATTTT	CASSYAGVHNQPQHF	TRBJ1-5	NA	TRBV6-5	NA
TGCGGATCCTCAAGTGATAGCTCCTACAATGAGCAGTTCTTC	CGSSSDSSYNEQFF	TRBJ2-1	NA	TRBV10-1	NA
TGCGCCAGCAGCTTGGGACAGGGGAGCGCAGATACGCAGTATTTT	CASSLGQGSADTQYF	TRBJ2-3	NA	TRBV5-1	TRBD1
TGCAGCGTTGATTGGGAAAGGTCCAGGGGGAAGGTCGAGTTCTTC	CSVDWERSRGKVEFF	TRBJ2-1	NA	TRBV29-1	TRBD1
TGCGCCAGCAGCCCCCCGAACGACATCTACGAGCAGTACTTC	CASSPPNDIYEQYF	TRBJ2-7	NA	TRBV5-1	NA
TGTGCCAGCAGCCAAGAGATCGGGTCGAACACTGAAGCTTTCTTT	CASSQEIGSNTEAFF	TRBJ1-1	NA	TRBV4-2	NA
TGTGCCAGCAGTTTTCCCGGACAGGGTGGACGTAACGGCCCCCTAGAGGCCAAAAACATTCAGTACTTC	CASSFPGQGGRNGPLEAKNIQYF	TRBJ2-4	NA	TRBV28	TRBD1
TGTGCCAGCAGCCCCAACACAGATACGCAGTATTTT	CASSPNTDTQYF	TRBJ2-3	NA	TRBV5-4	NA
TGTGCCAGCAGCGACGACAGTCCGTACGGGTACGAGCAGTACTTC	CASSDDSPYGYEQYF	TRBJ2-7	NA	TRBV11-1	NA
TGTGCCAGCAGCTTGACCCTCGGGCAGGGGTACGAGCAGTACTTC	CASSLTLGQGYEQYF	TRBJ2-7	NA	TRBV5-6	NA
TGTGCCAGCAGTCGGGCCGGACAGGGAACAGATACGCAGTATTTT	CASSRAGQGTDTQYF	TRBJ2-3	NA	TRBV5-5	TRBD1
TGTGCCAGCAGTTACGGGACAGGGAACACTGAAGCTTTCTTT	CASSYGTGNTEAFF	TRBJ1-1	NA	TRBV6-5	TRBD1
TGTGCCAGCAGAGGACAGCGGGATCGGGAAGGCAACTATGGCTACACCTTC	CASRGQRDREGNYGYTF	TRBJ1-2	NA	TRBV25-1	NA
TGTGCCAGCAGCATTCCGGGACAGGGAAGGCGAGGCTATGGCTACACCTTC	CASSIPGQGRRGYGYTF	TRBJ1-2	NA	TRBV11-2	TRBD1
TGTGCCAGCAGTCGAACGGGGGGGGACTACAATGAGCAGTTCTTC	CASSRTGGDYNEQFF	TRBJ2-1	NA	TRBV6-6	TRBD2
TGTGCCAGCTCACCCGACGGCGGGGGCCATAACTCCTACGAGCAGTACTTC	CASSPDGGGHNSYEQYF	TRBJ2-7	once	TRBV18	NA
TGTGCCAGCAGTTCCTACGGACGGGGTGGGTATGGCTACACCTTC	CASSSYGRGGYGYTF	TRBJ1-2	NA	TRBV28	NA
TGTGCCAGCAGCGGAGATAGGGAGGAGCCCGGGGAGCTGTTTTTT	CASSGDREEPGELFF	TRBJ2-2	NA	TRBV9	NA
TGTGCCTGGACCCAAGGGAGCTCCTATAATTCACCCCTCCACTTT	CAWTQGSSYNSPLHF	TRBJ1-6	NA	TRBV30	NA
TGTGCCAGCAGCCCTATCCTACAGGGTAAGGGCACTTCAGCTTTCTTT	CASSPILQGKGTSAFF	TRBJ1-1	once	TRBV11-2	NA
TGTGCCAGCAGTTCAGGGATTCTGAACACTGAAGCTTTCTTT	CASSSGILNTEAFF	TRBJ1-1	NA	TRBV27	NA
TGTGCCAGCAGGCAGGGCCGGGAGCAGTACTTC	CASRQGREQYF	TRBJ2-7	NA	TRBV6-5	NA
TGTGCCAGCAGCTTAGTTGCGGGGGGTCGGGAGGCTTTCTTT	CASSLVAGGREAFF	TRBJ1-1	once	TRBV11-3	NA
TGTGCCATCAGCGACTCCGGGACAGGATCATATGGCTACACCTTC	CAISDSGTGSYGYTF	TRBJ1-2	NA	TRBV10-3	TRBD1
TGTGCTAGTGGTTTGGTAATAAAAGGGAGGGATCAGCCCCAGCATTTT	CASGLVIKGRDQPQHF	TRBJ1-5	NA	TRBV12-5	NA
TGCGCCAGCAGCCAAGTAGCAGCCAGCAATCAGCCCCAGCATTTT	CASSQVAASNQPQHF	TRBJ1-5	NA	TRBV4-1	NA
TGTGCCAGCAGTTTACTGGGGCGGGACAGGGTTTACGAGCAGTACTTC	CASSLLGRDRVYEQYF	TRBJ2-7	once	TRBV28	TRBD1
TGTGCCAGCAGTGTTACAGGGCGGAAAGACACTGAAGCTTTCTTT	CASSVTGRKDTEAFF	TRBJ1-1	NA	TRBV25-1	NA
TGCGCCAGCAGCTTGAGCCTAGCGGGAGGCGGCACAGATACGCAGTATTTT	CASSLSLAGGGTDTQYF	TRBJ2-3	NA	TRBV5-1	TRBD2
TGCGCCAGCAGCCAAGATCGAACTAGCGGGATTTTGTCCTACGAGCAGTACTTC	CASSQDRTSGILSYEQYF	TRBJ2-7	NA	TRBV4-1	TRBD2
TGTGCCAGCAGACGCCTCCCGGGACAGGGGTTATCAGATACGCAGTATTTT	CASRRLPGQGLSDTQYF	TRBJ2-3	NA	TRBV2	TRBD1
TGTGCCAGCAGTATTAGCGTCTCCTACAATGAGCAGTTCTTC	CASSISVSYNEQFF	TRBJ2-1	NA	TRBV6-6	NA
TGTGCCAGCAGCCGAGATACGAATCAGCCCCAGCATTTT	CASSRDTNQPQHF	TRBJ1-5	NA	TRBV5-5	NA
TGTGCTAGTGGTTTGACAAGGACAGGGGCCACCCTGGTCTATGGCTACACCTTC	CASGLTRTGATLVYGYTF	TRBJ1-2	NA	TRBV12-5	TRBD1
TGCGCCAGCAGCCGACTAGCGGGAGTATTCAATGAGCAGTTCTTC	CASSRLAGVFNEQFF	TRBJ2-1	NA	TRBV4-1	TRBD2
TGTGCCAGCAGCGCCCTACAGGTTAACACTGAAGCTTTCTTT	CASSALQVNTEAFF	TRBJ1-1	NA	TRBV6-1	NA